Following are 28 T cell receptor beta chains from one sample sequenced in a study of CD8+ T cells in alopecia areata (dated by TCRdb to the late 2010s). The sample's treatment or condition label, decoded: oral pan-JAK inhibitor, 5-10 mg twice daily. The protocol used for the library was the immunoSEQ multiplex PCR assay. RNA was extracted from all samples and reverse transcribed into cDNA as template for TCR sequencing. TCRdb re-hosts the immuneACCESS table, in-frame sequences only. Its copies lack some clones; in the studies checked, an unresolved V gene accounts for under half of them, and the cause for the rest is not known. For this sample the table gives more than 200,000 clones, of which over 40% were detected only once. 2% to 3% of the sample rests with the top ten. This material consisted of CD4+ T cells sorted from blood, taken around week 37, from a patient treated with tofacitinib. The source is a human donor with alopecia areata.

This clone was seen only once. The V and J genes are TRBV6-1 and TRBJ1-4; no firm D call. Germline loops: CDR1 MNHNS, CDR2 SASEGT. V lost 6 bases and J lost 0, with 11 bases in between. There are 15 residues in the CDR3. The CDR3 coding sequence is TGTGCCAGCAGCCCAACGCCGGCAACTAATGAAAAACTGTTTTTT. Residues: CASSPTPATNEKLFF.

The sample holds a few counts of this clone. Distinct nucleotide sequences in the sample also encode this CDR3. The V call is TRBV7-9, the J call TRBJ1-5, with no clear D. V was clipped by 2 bases and J by 1 base, with 0 bases between them. The CDR3 runs 12 residues. Germline CDR1 SEHNR, CDR2 FQNEAQ (reference sequence). The CDR3 is CASSLSNQPQHF. The CDR3 DNA sequence: TGTGCCAGCAGCTTAAGCAATCAGCCCCAGCATTTT.

In its sample, this clone was seen a few times. The V and J genes are TRBV18 and TRBJ2-2; no clear D. The CDR3 consists of 15 residues. Per the germline V gene, CDR1 is KGHSH and CDR2 is LQKENI. Trimming cost V 3 bases and J 6 bases, with 14 bases left between them. CDR3 sequence (DNA): TGTGCCAGCTCACCTCGCTTTGGCGTGCCCGGGGAGCTGTTTTTT. As protein: CASSPRFGVPGELFF. Full variable domain (remainder filled in from reference TRBV18 and TRBJ2-2): NAGVMQNPRHLVRRRGQEARLRCSPMKGHSHVYWYRQLPEEGLKFMVYLQKENIIDESGMPKERFSAEFPKEGPSILRIQQVVRGDSAAYFCASSPRFGVPGELFFGEGSRLTVL.

This chain links TRBV5-1 with TRBJ2-2; TRBD2 might be the D (5 bases). There are 16 residues in the CDR3. Between the trimmed V and J ends, which lost 1 base and 4 bases, there was a span of 14 bases. Per the germline V gene, CDR1 is SGHRS and CDR2 is YFSETQ. The CDR3 DNA sequence: TGCGCCAGCAGCTTGTTCGGGGAACTCCCCACCGGGGAGCTGTTTTTT. The encoded protein is CASSLFGELPTGELFF.

This clone came up once. This chain uses TRBV7-9 with TRBJ1-2, with D hard to call. The CDR3 is 14 residues long. Germline assignment: CDR1 SEHNR and CDR2 FQNEAQ (reference sequence). With 1 base removed from V and 8 bases from J, the gap between germline ends came to 14 bases. In nucleotides, the CDR3 is TGTGCCAGCAGCTTAGGAGTACAGTTCGGGGGCTACACCTTC. Protein: CASSLGVQFGGYTF.

The V gene is TRBV30, the J gene TRBJ2-7; 7 bases match TRBD1. The V gene end was trimmed by 0 bases and the J gene end by 5 bases; junction bases not matched to a gene: 7. Germline lookup yields CDR1 GTSNPN and CDR2 SVGIG (reference sequence). The CDR3 runs 14 residues. CDR3 protein: CAWSVAGGRHEQYF. The DNA for the CDR3 is TGTGCCTGGAGTGTCGCAGGGGGTAGACACGAGCAGTACTTC.

This clone was detected once. This rearrangement joins TRBV6-1 to TRBJ2-1, with 11 bases matching TRBD2. The CDR3 has 14 amino acids. The V gene's germline CDR1 is MNHNS and CDR2 SASEGT. The junction had 4 bases not matched to a gene; V was cut back by 6 bases and J by 6 bases. The DNA of the CDR3 is TGTGCCAGCAGCGGGACTAGCGGTTTCAATGAGCAGTTCTTC. This codes for CASSGTSGFNEQFF.

The CDR3 loop is CASSLVLPTYEQYF. CDR3 nucleotide sequence: TGCGCCAGCAGCTTGGTTCTCCCCACCTACGAGCAGTACTTC. The rearrangement joins TRBV5-1 to TRBJ2-7; D is ambiguous. The V gene lost 0 bases and the J gene lost 2 bases, with 9 bases spanning the gap. CDR1 and CDR2 (germline): SGHRS, YFSETQ. The CDR3 runs 14 residues.

This clone came up a few times. The chain employs TRBV7-3 and TRBJ2-1; D is ambiguous. The germline V and J ends were trimmed by 5 bases and 5 bases, with 16 bases remaining between them. The CDR3 has 15 amino acids. CDR1 and CDR2 from the germline V gene are SGHTA and FQGTGA. The CDR3: CASSRMSGGNNEQFF. The CDR3 DNA is TGTGCCAGCAGCCGAATGTCGGGTGGGAACAATGAGCAGTTCTTC.

This clone appeared a single time. The rearrangement joins TRBV7-2 to TRBJ2-7; no definite D call. The germline V and J ends were trimmed by 5 bases and 4 bases, with 9 bases remaining between them. The CDR3 is 12 residues long. Per germline, CDR1 SGHTA and CDR2 FQGNSA. The CDR3 nucleotides read TGTGCCAGCAGCCCCCGCCGTTACGAGCAGTACTTC. This codes for CASSPRRYEQYF.

The chain employs TRBV9 and TRBJ2-7; D unresolved. The CDR3 consists of 14 residues. Germline assignment: CDR1 SGDLS and CDR2 YYNGEE. Trimming shortened V by 0 bases and J by 2 bases, and 9 bases separated the two germline ends. CDR3 bases: TGTGCCAGCAGCGTAGGGTACTCGCCCTACGAGCAGTACTTC. It yields the protein CASSVGYSPYEQYF.

This sequence joins TRBV30 and TRBJ2-1; 8 bases fit TRBD1. CDR3 length: 15 residues. Germline V gene data show CDR1 as GTSNPN and CDR2 as SVGIG (reference sequence). V shed 2 bases, J shed 12 bases, and the junction held 15 bases outside the gene matches. The CDR3 here is CAWSKGQGGVLGQFF. As DNA, the CDR3 is TGTGCCTGGAGTAAAGGACAGGGCGGGGTTTTGGGGCAGTTCTTC. Drawing the rest from reference TRBV30 and TRBJ2-1, the complete variable domain is SQTIHQWPATLVQPVGSPLSLECTVEGTSNPNLYWYRQAAGRGLQLLFYSVGIGQISSEVPQNLSASRPQDRQFILSSKKLLLSDSGFYLCAWSKGQGGVLGQFFGPGTRLTVL.

CDR3 DNA: TGTGCCAGCAGCTTAAACAGGGGGGACACCTACAATGAGCAGTTCTTC. Its protein product is CASSLNRGDTYNEQFF. The chain couples TRBV7-2 to TRBJ2-1; 8 bases are shared with TRBD1. The CDR3 spans 16 residues. Germline assignment: CDR1 SGHTA and CDR2 FQGNSA. The V segment lost 2 bases and the J segment 2 bases; nucleotides outside the gene matches: 5. Full variable domain (outside the CDR3, taken from reference TRBV7-2 and TRBJ2-1): GAGVSQSPSNKVTEKGKDVELRCDPISGHTALYWYRQSLGQGLEFLIYFQGNSAPDKSGLPSDRFSAERTGGSVSTLTIQRTQQEDSAVYLCASSLNRGDTYNEQFFGPGTRLTVL.

In DNA form, the CDR3 reads TGTGCCTGGGGGACTAGCGTATCCTACGAGCAGTACTTC. This codes for CAWGTSVSYEQYF. The chain joins TRBV30 to TRBJ2-7, with TRBD2 identical over 10 bases. The germline CDR1 and CDR2 sequences are GTSNPN and SVGIG (reference sequence). V lost 5 bases, J lost 1 base, and 2 bases stayed unmatched. The CDR3 is 13 amino acids.

This clone turned up a few times. The chain is built from TRBV19 and TRBJ1-1; TRBD1 agrees at 7 bases. CDR1 and CDR2 (germline): LNHDA, SQIVND (reference sequence). Trimming removed 5 bases from V and 5 bases from J; junction bases left unmatched: 5. This CDR3 spans 13 amino acids. The chain's CDR3 is CASSATQGTEAFF. The CDR3, as DNA: TGTGCCAGTAGTGCCACACAGGGGACTGAAGCTTTCTTT. Variable domain in full (rest from reference TRBV19 and TRBJ1-1): DGGITQSPKYLFRKEGQNVTLSCEQNLNHDAMYWYRQDPGQGLRLIYYSQIVNDFQKGDIAEGYSVSREKKESFPLTVTSAQKNPTAFYLCASSATQGTEAFFGQGTRLTVV.

This clone has only a few counts. The chain joins TRBV11-2 to TRBJ2-7; D unresolved. Looked up from germline, CDR1 is SGHAT and CDR2 is FQNNGV. With 5 bases removed from V and 2 bases from J, the gap between germline ends came to 10 bases. This CDR3 region has 13 residues. CDR3 in amino acids: CASSVISPYEQYF. The CDR3 region has the DNA TGTGCCAGCAGCGTCATTTCCCCCTACGAGCAGTACTTC.

This clone has a handful of counts. The chain links TRBV28 to TRBJ2-2; D is ambiguous. V was cut by 7 bases and J by 4 bases, with 7 bases left in between. The CDR3 spans 12 residues. Germline loops: CDR1 MDHEN, CDR2 SYDVKM. This CDR3 is CASIRSTGELFF. CDR3 coding DNA: TGTGCCAGCATCAGGAGCACCGGGGAGCTGTTTTTT.

This clone has only a few counts. The chain is built from TRBV2 and TRBJ1-1, with D unresolved. Trimming shortened V by 6 bases and J by 2 bases, and 16 bases separated the two germline ends. The CDR3 totals 15 residues. From germline, CDR1 is SNHLY and CDR2 FYNNEI. CDR3 amino acids: CASRTALRKNTEAFF. DNA of the CDR3: TGTGCCAGCAGGACCGCCCTCAGGAAAAACACTGAAGCTTTCTTT.

In its sample, this clone was seen a few times. The chain links TRBV6-6 to TRBJ2-7, with D perhaps TRBD2 (5 bases). Germline loops: CDR1 MNHNY, CDR2 SVGAGI (reference sequence). Trimming removed 9 bases from V and 3 bases from J, with 12 bases in between. This CDR3 spans 12 amino acids. The CDR3 sequence is CASEGSGYEQYF. CDR3 DNA sequence: TGTGCCAGTGAGGGCAGCGGCTACGAGCAGTACTTC.

This clone was counted only a few times. The chain links TRBV2 to TRBJ2-3; D tentatively fits TRBD1 or TRBD2 (5 bases each). V was clipped by 6 bases and J by 1 base, with 20 bases between them. CDR3 length: 17 residues. In germline, CDR1 is SNHLY, CDR2 FYNNEI. CDR3 bases: TGTGCCAGCAGCCCCTTGCTACCGGGGCTCCGCACAGATACGCAGTATTTT. It is translated as CASSPLLPGLRTDTQYF.

The chain is built from TRBV30 and TRBJ2-5, with D possibly called TRBD1 or TRBD2 (6 bases each). Germline lookup yields CDR1 GTSNPN and CDR2 SVGIG (reference sequence). The CDR3 extends over 15 amino acids. Trimming left V 2 bases short and J 4 bases short, with 17 bases between. The CDR3, as DNA: TGTGCCTGGAGTCAAGCGTCAAGGGGGGCAGAGACCCAGTACTTC. Translated: CAWSQASRGAETQYF.

This chain links TRBV30 with TRBJ1-2, with no clear D. The germline CDR1 and CDR2 sequences are GTSNPN and SVGIG (reference sequence). Trimming removed 0 bases from V and 5 bases from J, with 7 bases in between. This CDR3 contains 12 residues. The CDR3 protein is CAWSVSSYGYTF. The CDR3 DNA is TGTGCCTGGAGTGTATCATCGTATGGCTACACCTTC. Combining the CDR3 with reference TRBV30 and TRBJ1-2 gives the whole variable domain SQTIHQWPATLVQPVGSPLSLECTVEGTSNPNLYWYRQAAGRGLQLLFYSVGIGQISSEVPQNLSASRPQDRQFILSSKKLLLSDSGFYLCAWSVSSYGYTFGSGTRLTVV.

The CDR3 DNA reads as TGTGCCAGCAGTAGGACCGGGTTCTACGAGCAGTACTTC. This translates into CASSRTGFYEQYF. The rearrangement uses TRBV2 and TRBJ2-7; D uncertain. Trimming shortened V by 5 bases and J by 3 bases, and 11 bases separated the two germline ends. CDR3 length equals 13 residues. Germline V gene data show CDR1 as SNHLY and CDR2 as FYNNEI.

This chain links TRBV25-1 with TRBJ1-5; 8 bases line up with TRBD1. Germline V gene sequence: CDR1 MGHDK, CDR2 SYGVNS. This CDR3 has 13 amino acids. V was clipped by 4 bases and J by 4 bases; unmatched bases: 0. CDR3 protein: CASSGTGNQPQHF. CDR3 sequence (DNA): TGTGCCAGCAGTGGGACAGGGAATCAGCCCCAGCATTTT.

The rearrangement joins TRBV19 to TRBJ2-7; 8 nucleotides match TRBD2. This CDR3 is 15 amino acids long. CDR1 is LNHDA and CDR2 is SQIVND in the germline V gene (reference sequence). Trimming cost V 3 bases and J 2 bases; bases outside gene matches: 6. The CDR3 DNA reads TGTGCCAGTAGTATTGGAGCGGGAGTACCCTACGAGCAGTACTTC. Protein sequence: CASSIGAGVPYEQYF.

The sample holds a few counts of this clone. The gene calls are TRBV5-1 and TRBJ2-7; 8 bases match TRBD2. From germline, CDR1 is SGHRS and CDR2 YFSETQ. This CDR3 contains 15 residues. Trimming at V came to 0 bases and at J to 3 bases, leaving 5 bases not matched to a gene. CDR3 amino acids: CASSLDTSGVYEQYF. The CDR3 bases are TGCGCCAGCAGCTTGGACACTAGCGGAGTCTACGAGCAGTACTTC.

This clone was counted at least ten times. The V gene is TRBV4-3, the J gene TRBJ2-2; unclear D gene. Trimming removed 0 bases from V and 0 bases from J, with 14 bases in between. Looked up from germline, CDR1 is LGHNA and CDR2 is YSLEER. CDR3 size: 18 residues. For the CDR3, the DNA is TGCGCCAGCAGCCAAGATTTTCTACGGGCCACGAACACCGGGGAGCTGTTTTTT. Encoded protein: CASSQDFLRATNTGELFF.

This clone turned up a few times. The rearrangement links TRBV28 to TRBJ1-4, with a possible D match to TRBD1 (6 bases). V lost 5 bases and J 7 bases, leaving 17 bases between the germline ends. CDR1 and CDR2 (germline): MDHEN, SYDVKM. The CDR3 is made up of 15 amino acids. CDR3 in DNA: TGTGCCAGCAGTCTACAGGGTCAGTCAAGTGAAAAACTGTTTTTT. Translating gives CASSLQGQSSEKLFF.